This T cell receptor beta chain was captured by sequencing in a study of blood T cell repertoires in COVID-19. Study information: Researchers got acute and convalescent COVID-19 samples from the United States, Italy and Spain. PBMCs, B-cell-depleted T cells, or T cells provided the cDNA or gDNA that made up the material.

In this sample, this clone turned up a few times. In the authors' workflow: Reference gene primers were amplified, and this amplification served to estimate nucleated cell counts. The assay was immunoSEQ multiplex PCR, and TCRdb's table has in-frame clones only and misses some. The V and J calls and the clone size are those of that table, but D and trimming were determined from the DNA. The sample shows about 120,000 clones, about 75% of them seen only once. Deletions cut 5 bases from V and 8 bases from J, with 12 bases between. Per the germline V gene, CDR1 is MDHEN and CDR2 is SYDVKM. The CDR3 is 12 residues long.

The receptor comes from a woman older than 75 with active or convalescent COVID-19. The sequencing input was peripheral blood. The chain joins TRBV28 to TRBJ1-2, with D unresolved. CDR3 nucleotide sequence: TGTGCCAGCAGTAGGATGACGGAGGGCTACACCTTC. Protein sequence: CASSRMTEGYTF.